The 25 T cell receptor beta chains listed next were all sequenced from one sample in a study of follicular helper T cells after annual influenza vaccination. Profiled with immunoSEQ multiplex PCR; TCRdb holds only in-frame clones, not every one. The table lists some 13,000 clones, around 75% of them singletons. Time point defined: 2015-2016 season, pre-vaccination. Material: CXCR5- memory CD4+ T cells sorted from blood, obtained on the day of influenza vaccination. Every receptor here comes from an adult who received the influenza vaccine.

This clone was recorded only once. CDR3 amino acids: CASSIIVTPSTDTQYF. The CDR3 bases are TGTGCCAGTAGTATAATAGTAACTCCTAGCACAGATACGCAGTATTTT. The V and J genes are TRBV19 and TRBJ2-3, with D uncertain. The V gene's germline CDR1 is LNHDA and CDR2 SQIVND (reference sequence). The CDR3 loop spans 16 amino acids. With 2 bases removed from V and 0 bases from J, the gap between germline ends came to 12 bases.

The CDR3 region is CASSIDRKRQPQHF. The CDR3 nucleotides are TGTGCCAGCAGTATCGACAGGAAAAGACAGCCCCAGCATTTT. The V call is TRBV27, the J call TRBJ1-5; TRBD1 is a possible D gene (6 bases). Germline V gene lookup returns CDR1 MNHEY and CDR2 SMNVEV (reference sequence). The CDR3 is made up of 14 amino acids. V was trimmed by 5 bases and J by 7 bases, leaving 15 bases between them.

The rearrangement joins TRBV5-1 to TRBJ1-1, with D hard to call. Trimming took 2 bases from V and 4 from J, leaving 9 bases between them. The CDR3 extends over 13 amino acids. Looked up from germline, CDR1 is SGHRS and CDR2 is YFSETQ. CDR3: CASSLHVATEAFF. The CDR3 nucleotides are TGCGCCAGCAGCTTACATGTGGCCACTGAAGCTTTCTTT.

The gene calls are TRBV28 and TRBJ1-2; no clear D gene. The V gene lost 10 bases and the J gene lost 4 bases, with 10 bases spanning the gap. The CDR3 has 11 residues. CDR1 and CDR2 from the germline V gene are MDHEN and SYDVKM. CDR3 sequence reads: CAIKDSYGYTF. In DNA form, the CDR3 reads TGTGCCATCAAAGACTCCTATGGCTACACCTTC.

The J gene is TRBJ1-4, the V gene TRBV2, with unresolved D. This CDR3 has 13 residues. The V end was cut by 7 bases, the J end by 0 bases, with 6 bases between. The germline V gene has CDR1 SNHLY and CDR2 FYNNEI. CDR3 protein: CASTDTTNEKLFF. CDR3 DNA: TGTGCCAGCACCGATACAACTAATGAAAAACTGTTTTTT.

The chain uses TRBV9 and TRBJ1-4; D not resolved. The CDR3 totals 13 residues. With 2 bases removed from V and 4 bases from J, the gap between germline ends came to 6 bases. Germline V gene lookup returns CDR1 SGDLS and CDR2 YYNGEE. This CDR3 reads CASSVRNNEKLFF. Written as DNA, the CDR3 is TGTGCCAGCAGCGTTCGCAATAATGAAAAACTGTTTTTT.

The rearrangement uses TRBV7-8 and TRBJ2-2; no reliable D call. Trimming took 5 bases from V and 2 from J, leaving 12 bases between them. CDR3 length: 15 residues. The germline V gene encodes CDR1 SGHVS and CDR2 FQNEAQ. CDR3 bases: TGTGCCAGCAGCCAAACAAGTATTAACACCGGGGAGCTGTTTTTT. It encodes CASSQTSINTGELFF. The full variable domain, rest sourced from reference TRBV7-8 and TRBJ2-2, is GAGVSQSPRYKVAKRGQDVALRCDPISGHVSLFWYQQALGQGPEFLTYFQNEAQLDKSGLPSDRFFAERPEGSVSTLKIQRTQQEDSAVYLCASSQTSINTGELFFGEGSRLTVL.

The chain's CDR3 is CASSALAGGLYF. The CDR3, as DNA: TGTGCCAGCAGCGCACTAGCGGGGGGCCTTTATTTT. The chain recombines TRBV9 with TRBJ2-3, with 12 bases lining up with TRBD2. This CDR3 has 12 residues. Germline V lookup: CDR1 SGDLS, CDR2 YYNGEE. Unmatched junction bases numbered 5, after V lost 3 bases and J lost 15 bases.

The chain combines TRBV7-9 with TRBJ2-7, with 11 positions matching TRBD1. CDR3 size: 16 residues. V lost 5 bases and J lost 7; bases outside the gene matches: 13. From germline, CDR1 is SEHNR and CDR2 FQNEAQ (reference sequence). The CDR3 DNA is TGTGCCAGCAGCGAGAATGGGGACAGGGGGTCAGGTGAGCAGTACTTC. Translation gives CASSENGDRGSGEQYF. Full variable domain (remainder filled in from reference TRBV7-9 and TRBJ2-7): DTGVSQNPRHKITKRGQNVTFRCDPISEHNRLYWYRQTLGQGPEFLTYFQNEAQLEKSRLLSDRFSAERPKGSFSTLEIQRTEQGDSAMYLCASSENGDRGSGEQYFGPGTRLTVT.

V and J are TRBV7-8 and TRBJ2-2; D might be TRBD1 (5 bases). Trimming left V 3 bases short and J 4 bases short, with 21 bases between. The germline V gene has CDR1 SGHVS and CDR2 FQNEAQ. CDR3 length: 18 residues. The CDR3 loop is CASSLYRTIGGGTGELFF. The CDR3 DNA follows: TGTGCCAGCAGCTTGTATAGGACAATTGGTGGTGGCACCGGGGAGCTGTTTTTT.

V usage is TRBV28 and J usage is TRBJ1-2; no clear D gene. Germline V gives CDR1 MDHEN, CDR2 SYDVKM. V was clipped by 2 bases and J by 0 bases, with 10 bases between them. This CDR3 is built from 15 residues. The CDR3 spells CASSLGTPTNYGYTF. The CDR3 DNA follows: TGTGCCAGCAGTTTAGGAACACCAACTAACTATGGCTACACCTTC.

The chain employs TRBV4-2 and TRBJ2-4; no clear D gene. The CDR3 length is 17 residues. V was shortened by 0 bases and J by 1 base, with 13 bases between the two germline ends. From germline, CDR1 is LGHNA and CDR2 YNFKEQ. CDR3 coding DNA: TGTGCCAGCAGCCAAGATCTCGTGAGTCGGGCCAAAAACATTCAGTACTTC. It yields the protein CASSQDLVSRAKNIQYF.

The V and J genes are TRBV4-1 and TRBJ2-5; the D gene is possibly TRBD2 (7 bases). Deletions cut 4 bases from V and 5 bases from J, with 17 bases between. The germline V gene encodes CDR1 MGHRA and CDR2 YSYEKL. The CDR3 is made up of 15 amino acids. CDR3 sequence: CASSRARGPGETQYF. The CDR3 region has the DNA TGCGCCAGCAGCCGGGCGCGGGGGCCTGGGGAGACCCAGTACTTC.

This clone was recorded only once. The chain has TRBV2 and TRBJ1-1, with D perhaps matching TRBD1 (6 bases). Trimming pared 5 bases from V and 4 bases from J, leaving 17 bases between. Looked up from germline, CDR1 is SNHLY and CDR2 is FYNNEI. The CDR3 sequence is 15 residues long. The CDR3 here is CASSSHRAGSTEAFF. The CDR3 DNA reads TGTGCCAGCAGTAGCCACAGGGCCGGGAGCACTGAAGCTTTCTTT.

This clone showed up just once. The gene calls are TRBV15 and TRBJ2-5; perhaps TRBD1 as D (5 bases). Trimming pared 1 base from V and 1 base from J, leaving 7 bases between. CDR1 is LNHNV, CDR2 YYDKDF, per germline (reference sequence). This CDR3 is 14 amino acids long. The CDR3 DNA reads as TGTGCCACCAGCAGAGGGGGCAGCCAAGAGACCCAGTACTTC. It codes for CATSRGGSQETQYF.

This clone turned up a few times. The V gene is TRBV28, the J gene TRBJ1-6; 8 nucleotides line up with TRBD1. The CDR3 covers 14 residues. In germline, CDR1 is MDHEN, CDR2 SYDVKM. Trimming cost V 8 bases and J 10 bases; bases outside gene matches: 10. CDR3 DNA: TGTGCCAGCTTCTCGACTGACAGGGGCTCACCCCTCCACTTT. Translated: CASFSTDRGSPLHF.

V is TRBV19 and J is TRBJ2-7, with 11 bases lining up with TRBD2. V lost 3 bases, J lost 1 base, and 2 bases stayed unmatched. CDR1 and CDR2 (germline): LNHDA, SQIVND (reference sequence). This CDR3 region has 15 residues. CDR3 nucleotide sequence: TGTGCCAGTAGTATTCGACTAGCGGGGTCCTACGAGCAGTACTTC. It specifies CASSIRLAGSYEQYF.

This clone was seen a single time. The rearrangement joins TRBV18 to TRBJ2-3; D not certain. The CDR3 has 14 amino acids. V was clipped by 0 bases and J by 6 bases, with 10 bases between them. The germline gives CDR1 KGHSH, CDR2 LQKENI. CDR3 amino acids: CASSPPFPDDTQYF. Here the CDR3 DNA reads TGTGCCAGCTCACCACCGTTTCCCGATGATACGCAGTATTTT.

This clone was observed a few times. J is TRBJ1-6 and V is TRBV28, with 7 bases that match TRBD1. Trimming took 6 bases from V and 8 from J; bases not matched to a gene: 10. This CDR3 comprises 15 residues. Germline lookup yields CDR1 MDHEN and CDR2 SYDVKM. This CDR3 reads CASREGDREDSPLHF. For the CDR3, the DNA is TGTGCCAGCAGGGAAGGGGACAGAGAGGATTCACCCCTCCACTTT.

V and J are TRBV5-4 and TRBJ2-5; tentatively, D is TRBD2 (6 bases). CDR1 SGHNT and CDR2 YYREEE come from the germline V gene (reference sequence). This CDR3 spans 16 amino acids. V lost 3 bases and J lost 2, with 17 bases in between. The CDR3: CASSSVPGLRQETQYF. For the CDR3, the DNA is TGTGCCAGCAGCTCGGTACCGGGACTGAGACAAGAGACCCAGTACTTC.

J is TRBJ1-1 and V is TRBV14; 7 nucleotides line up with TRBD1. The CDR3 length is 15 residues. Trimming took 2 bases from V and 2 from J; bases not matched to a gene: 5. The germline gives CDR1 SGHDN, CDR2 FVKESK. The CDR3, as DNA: TGTGCCAGCAGCCAACGACAGGGCTCCAACACTGAAGCTTTCTTT. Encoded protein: CASSQRQGSNTEAFF.

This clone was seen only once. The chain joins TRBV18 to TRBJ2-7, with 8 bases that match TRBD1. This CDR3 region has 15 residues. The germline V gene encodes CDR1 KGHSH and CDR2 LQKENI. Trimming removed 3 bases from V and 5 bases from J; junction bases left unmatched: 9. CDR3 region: CASSPIRGLQDEQYF. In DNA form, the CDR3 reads TGTGCCAGCTCACCCATCAGGGGGCTTCAGGACGAGCAGTACTTC.

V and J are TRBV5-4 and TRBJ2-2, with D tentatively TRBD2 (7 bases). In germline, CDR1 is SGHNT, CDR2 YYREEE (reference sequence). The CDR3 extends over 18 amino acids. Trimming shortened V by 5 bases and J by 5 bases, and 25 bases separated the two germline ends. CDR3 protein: CASSRGPAGSVGTGELFF. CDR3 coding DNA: TGTGCCAGCAGTCGGGGGCCAGCGGGGAGTGTTGGGACCGGGGAGCTGTTTTTT.

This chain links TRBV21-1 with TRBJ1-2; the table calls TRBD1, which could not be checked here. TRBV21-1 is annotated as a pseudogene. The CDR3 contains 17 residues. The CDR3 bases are TGTGCCAGCAGCAAAGTTAACCTAAACAGGGGGCTTGATGGCTACACCTTC. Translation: CASSKVNLNRGLDGYTF.

Here the CDR3 DNA reads TGTGCCACCAGCCATCGGCATAACTATGGCTACACCTTC. It specifies CATSHRHNYGYTF. The chain joins TRBV15 to TRBJ1-2, with D hard to call. The V and J ends lost 5 bases and 1 base respectively, with 8 bases between them. Per germline, CDR1 LNHNV and CDR2 YYDKDF (reference sequence). The CDR3 contains 13 residues.